This T cell receptor beta chain came from a study of molecular identifiers for immune sequencing clone quantification. This clonotype was seen ten or more times. CDR1 is GTSNPN and CDR2 is SVGIG in the germline V gene (reference sequence). V was cut by 0 bases and J by 4 bases, with 9 bases left in between. This CDR3 is 14 amino acids long. In TCRdb, the PCR reads were re-called with MiXCR into one record per CDR3 protein. The top ten hold 0.85% of the sample, which has tens of thousands of distinct CDR3 sequences, around 19% seen once. This receptor was taken from a human donor in good health. Some libraries in this study had Jurkat cell RNA spiked in. The chain joins TRBV30 to TRBJ2-2; no definite D call. The sample taken for sequencing was naive CD8+ T cells from blood, with Jurkat cell RNA spiked in. Subset given: FACS-sorted CD8+CD4-CCR7+CD45RA+ naive T cells. CDR3 sequence: CAWSVGSFTGELFF. CDR3 bases: TGTGCCTGGAGTGTAGGCAGTTTCACCGGGGAGCTGTTTTTT.